The rows below give T cell receptor beta chains drawn from one sample of a study of shared clonotypes between healthy human individuals. Produced via immunoSEQ multiplex PCR; TCRdb's table is partial and in-frame only. The data show a few hundred thousand clones, around 90% seen once. Material for sequencing was memory CD8+ T cells sorted from blood. These receptors were taken from a man between 18 and 35 years old in good health. CDR3s include the opening cysteine and the closing phenylalanine or tryptophan. The order of the fields is J gene, V gene, clone size, CDR3 protein. Clone size appears in some rows only: once, few, many, or a class for an expanded clone.

TRBJ1-1 | TRBV6-9 | - | CASSYTRTGTEAFF
TRBJ2-7 | TRBV7-9 | - | CASSFGDSARSYEQYF
TRBJ2-7 | TRBV7-8 | - | CASSLPEGINEQYF
TRBJ1-5 | TRBV6-5 | - | CASQGPSNQPQHF
TRBJ1-2 | TRBV7-8 | - | CASSPLRQGNGYTF
TRBJ2-7 | TRBV5-1 | - | CASSSAGTGRYEQYF
TRBJ2-7 | TRBV27 | - | CASSFWTGGAYEQYF
TRBJ2-5 | TRBV27 | - | CASSLVPETQYF
TRBJ2-2 | TRBV5-1 | few | CASSLGSGVHGELFF
TRBJ1-6 | TRBV14 | - | CASSQGPNSPLHF
TRBJ1-1 | TRBV30 | - | CAWTGTGENTEAFF
TRBJ2-2 | TRBV2 | few | CASSVGRPNTGELFF
TRBJ2-4 | TRBV28 | - | CASEGDDGIQYF
TRBJ2-3 | TRBV2 | few | CASSEDFETQYF
TRBJ2-2 | TRBV25-1 | - | CASSAGDSATGELFF
TRBJ1-1 | TRBV4-1 | - | CASSPRTGRNTEAFF
TRBJ2-7 | TRBV27 | - | CASSPPTAGLYEQYF
TRBJ2-7 | TRBV29-1 | - | CSVATGTTYEQYF
TRBJ2-7 | TRBV27 | many | CASSSGMAYEQYF
TRBJ2-3 | TRBV9 | - | CASSVVENTDTQYF
TRBJ2-1 | TRBV19 | - | CASSVGGSYNEQFF
TRBJ2-3 | TRBV27 | - | CASSFGTSGTDTQYF
TRBJ2-1 | TRBV11-2 | - | CASSITEGLGYNEQFF
TRBJ2-7 | TRBV13 | - | CASSLVGTGLYEQYF
TRBJ2-6 | TRBV6-1 | - | CASSEVRGAFSGANVLTF
TRBJ2-5 | TRBV4-1 | - | CASSQDGPTNQETQYF
TRBJ2-7 | TRBV10-3 | - | CAISVRGEDSYEQYF
TRBJ2-7 | TRBV5-7 | - | CASTGTPYEQYF
TRBJ2-1 | TRBV30 | - | CAWSALADEQFF
TRBJ2-1 | TRBV15 | - | CATSRVIETSVYNEQFF
TRBJ2-3 | TRBV7-8 | - | CASSLRVRADTQYF
TRBJ2-5 | TRBV27 | - | CASSLWGRVETQYF
TRBJ1-1 | TRBV30 | - | CAWRKVRTEAFF
TRBJ1-1 | TRBV9 | - | CASRSEGEGPNTEAFF
TRBJ2-1 | TRBV6-5 | - | CASSSSGGADEQFF
TRBJ2-1 | TRBV7-2 | - | CASSLGLYNEQFF
TRBJ1-6 | TRBV27 | - | CASSSLPLHRGDNSPLHF
TRBJ2-5 | TRBV6-5 | - | CASSYGRTGQGETQYF
TRBJ2-7 | TRBV10-3 | once | CAISESSPGEVLKQYF
TRBJ2-2 | TRBV13 | - | CASRLPPGHHSATGELFF
TRBJ2-7 | TRBV5-1 | - | CASSLEQSTYEQYF
TRBJ2-7 | TRBV4-1 | - | CASSQEPPGQGTHEQYF
TRBJ1-3 | TRBV7-2 | - | CASSSYRLWGGGNTIYF
TRBJ1-3 | TRBV6-5 | - | CASSYPTGLSGNTIYF
TRBJ2-5 | TRBV2 | few | CASSKLGTSGLETQYF
TRBJ1-2 | TRBV27 | - | CASRNTGSLGGYTF
TRBJ2-5 | TRBV15 | - | CATSEGLQETQYF
TRBJ2-7 | TRBV27 | - | CASRPGASYEQYF
TRBJ2-1 | TRBV30 | few | CAWTAGLATDNEQFF
TRBJ1-1 | TRBV30 | - | CAWSAEPWTGGDFTEAFF
TRBJ1-5 | TRBV4-3 | - | CASSQDRGRYQPQHF
TRBJ1-4 | TRBV18 | - | CASSPDRGQGEKLFF
TRBJ2-7 | TRBV4-1 | once | CASSQRDTYEQYF